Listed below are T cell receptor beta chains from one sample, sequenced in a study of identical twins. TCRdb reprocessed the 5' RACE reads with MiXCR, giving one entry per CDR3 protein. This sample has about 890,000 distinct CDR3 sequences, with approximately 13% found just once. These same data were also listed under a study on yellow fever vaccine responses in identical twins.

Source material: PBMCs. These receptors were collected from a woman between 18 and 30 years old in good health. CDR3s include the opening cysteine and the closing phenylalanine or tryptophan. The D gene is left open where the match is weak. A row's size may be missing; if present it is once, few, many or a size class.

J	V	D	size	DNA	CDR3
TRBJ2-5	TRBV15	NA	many	TGTGCCACCAGCAGAGATGGGCTACTGGAGACCCAGTACTTC	CATSRDGLLETQYF
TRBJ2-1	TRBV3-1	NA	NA	TGTGCCAGCAGCCCCCACGGGGATGAGCAGTTCTTC	CASSPHGDEQFF
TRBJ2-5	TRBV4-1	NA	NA	TGCGCCAGCAGCCAAGAACCCCGGGCAATGAGGCGAGAGACCCAGTACTTC	CASSQEPRAMRRETQYF
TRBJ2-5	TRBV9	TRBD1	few	TGTGCCAGCAGCGTAGGCGACAGGGATCTAGGAGAGACCCAGTACTTC	CASSVGDRDLGETQYF
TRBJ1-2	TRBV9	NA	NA	TGTGCCAGCCAGAGCGGACAGAATAATAACTATGGCTACACCTTC	CASQSGQNNNYGYTF
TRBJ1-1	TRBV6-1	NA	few	TGTGCCAGCAGCCAATATCCCCCTGAAAAGGAAAGGATTGAAGCTTTCTTT	CASSQYPPEKERIEAFF
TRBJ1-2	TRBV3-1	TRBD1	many	TGTGCCAGCAGCCAGGGGACAGGGGTTGGCTACACCTTC	CASSQGTGVGYTF
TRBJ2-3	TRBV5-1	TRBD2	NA	TGCGCCAGCAGCCCGACTAGCCGTTACCTAACGGACACAGATACGCAGTATTTT	CASSPTSRYLTDTDTQYF
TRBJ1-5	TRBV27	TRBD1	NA	TGTGCCAGCAGTTTGGGGCCCCAGGGGGCAGGGAAGCTTCAGCCCCAGCATTTT	CASSLGPQGAGKLQPQHF
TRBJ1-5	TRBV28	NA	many	TGTGCCAGCAGCCCGGACCTTTCAACTCAGCCCCAGCATTTT	CASSPDLSTQPQHF
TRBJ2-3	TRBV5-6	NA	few	TGTGCCAGCAGCTTGGGGATAAGCCCTAGCACAGATACGCAGTATTTT	CASSLGISPSTDTQYF
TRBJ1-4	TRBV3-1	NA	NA	TGTGCCAGCAGCCAAGGGACCCAGGGTTTACGGGAAAAACTGTTTTTT	CASSQGTQGLREKLFF
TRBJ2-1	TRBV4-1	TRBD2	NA	TGCGCCAGCAGCCAGGGAGCGGGGGGCTCCTACAATGAGCAGTTCTTC	CASSQGAGGSYNEQFF
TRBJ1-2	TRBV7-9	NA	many	TGTGCCAGCAGCTTAGCCAGCCCTAACTATGGCTACACCTTC	CASSLASPNYGYTF
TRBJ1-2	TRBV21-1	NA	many	TGTGCCAGCAGCTCCCCGAGGACAGTCCCAAACTATGGCTACACCTTC	CASSSPRTVPNYGYTF
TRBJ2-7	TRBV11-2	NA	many	TGTGCCAGCAGCTTAGATAGAGCGACCTACGAGCAGTACTTC	CASSLDRATYEQYF
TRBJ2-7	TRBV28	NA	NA	TGTGCCAGCAGACCCTTACAGGGTCTCCCCTACGAGCAGTACTTC	CASRPLQGLPYEQYF
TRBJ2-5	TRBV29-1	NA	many	TGCAGCGTACGCAGGGGAGTAGAGACCCAGTACTTC	CSVRRGVETQYF
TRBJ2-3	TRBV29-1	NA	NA	TGCAGCGTTGAAATGGGGGGAGGAGATACGCAGTATTTT	CSVEMGGGDTQYF
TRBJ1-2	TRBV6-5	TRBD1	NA	TGTGCCAGCAGTTACTCGTTGGGACAGGGCTCTGGCTACACCTTC	CASSYSLGQGSGYTF
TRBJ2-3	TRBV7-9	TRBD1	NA	TGTGCCAGCAGCCCACCCCCGCAGGGGGCGAACACAGATACGCAGTATTTT	CASSPPPQGANTDTQYF
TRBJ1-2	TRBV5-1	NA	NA	TGCGCCAGCAGCCGGCAGAATGACGGGAATGGCTACACCTTC	CASSRQNDGNGYTF
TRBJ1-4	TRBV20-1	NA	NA	TGCAGTGCGGGGGGGGAGGCTAATGAAAAACTGTTTTTT	CSAGGEANEKLFF
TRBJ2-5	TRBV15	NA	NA	TGTGCCACCAGCACACGGGGGCAAGAGACCCAGTACTTC	CATSTRGQETQYF
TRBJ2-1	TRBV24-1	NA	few	TGTGCCACCAGTGTTCCGGGCCTTTCCTACAATGAGCAGTTCTTC	CATSVPGLSYNEQFF
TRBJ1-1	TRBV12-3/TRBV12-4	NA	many	TGTGCCAGCAGCCGCAAAGGGTTTACTGAAGCTTTCTTT	CASSRKGFTEAFF
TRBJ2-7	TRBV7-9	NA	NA	TGTGCCAGCAGCGCCACTAGAGATACCTACGAGCAGTACTTC	CASSATRDTYEQYF
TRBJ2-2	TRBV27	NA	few	TGTGCCAGCAGTTTAGGGTTGGGCCTTGTCGCAGGGGAGCTGTTTTTT	CASSLGLGLVAGELFF
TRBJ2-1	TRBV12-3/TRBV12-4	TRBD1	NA	TGTGCCAGCATCATAAGACAGGGGTACAATGAGCAGTTCTTC	CASIIRQGYNEQFF
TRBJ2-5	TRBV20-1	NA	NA	TGCAGTGCTAGACAGGGTCAAGAGACCCAGTACTTC	CSARQGQETQYF
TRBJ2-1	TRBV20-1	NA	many	TGCAGTGCTAGAGATTCGAATGAGCAGTTCTTC	CSARDSNEQFF
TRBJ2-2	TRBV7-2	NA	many	TGTGCCAGCAGCTTTCAGGCGACCGGGGAGCTGTTTTTT	CASSFQATGELFF
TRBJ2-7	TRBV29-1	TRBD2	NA	TGCAGCGTTGCAGGACTAGCGACCTACGAGCAGTACTTC	CSVAGLATYEQYF
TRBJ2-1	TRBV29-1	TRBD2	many	TGCAGCGCTCTGCCGCTAGCGGGAGGGCGGTTCTTC	CSALPLAGGRFF
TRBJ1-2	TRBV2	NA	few	TGTGCCAGCAGTGAACGTAACTATGGCTACACCTTC	CASSERNYGYTF
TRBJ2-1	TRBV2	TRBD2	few	TGTGCCAGCAGTGAAGGTTGGACTAGCGGCTACAATGAGCAGTTCTTC	CASSEGWTSGYNEQFF
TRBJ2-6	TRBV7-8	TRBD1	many	TGTGCCAGCAGCTTTACCGGGACAGGGGGCGCTGGGGCCAACGTCCTGACTTTC	CASSFTGTGGAGANVLTF
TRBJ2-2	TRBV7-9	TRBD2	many	TGTGCCAGCAGCCGGTCGGGACTAGGAAACACCGGGGAGCTGTTTTTT	CASSRSGLGNTGELFF
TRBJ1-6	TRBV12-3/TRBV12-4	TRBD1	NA	TGTGCCAGCAGTCCCAACAGGGGGGGGAATTCACCCCTCCACTTT	CASSPNRGGNSPLHF
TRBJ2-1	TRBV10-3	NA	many	TGTGCCATCGGGCCTAGGACCAATGAGCAGTTCTTC	CAIGPRTNEQFF
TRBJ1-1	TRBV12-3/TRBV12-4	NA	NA	TGTGCCAGCAGGCCGGGGTGGGGGATGAACACTGAAGCTTTCTTT	CASRPGWGMNTEAFF
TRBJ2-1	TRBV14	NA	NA	TGTGCCAGCAGCCCCGGACGGAAAGTCCCCTACAATGAGCAGTTCTTC	CASSPGRKVPYNEQFF
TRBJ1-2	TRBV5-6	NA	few	TGTGCCAGCGGCGGAGAATACTATGGCTACACCTTC	CASGGEYYGYTF
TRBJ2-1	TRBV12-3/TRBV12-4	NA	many	TGTGCCAGCAGTTACACTAGCCCCATGAATGAGCAGTTCTTC	CASSYTSPMNEQFF
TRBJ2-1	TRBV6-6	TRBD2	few	TGTGCCAGCAGTTCTAGCGGGACAAATGAGCAGTTCTTC	CASSSSGTNEQFF
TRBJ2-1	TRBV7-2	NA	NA	TGTGCCAGCAGCGCAGTCGTGGGGGGCGGATACAATGAGCAGTTCTTC	CASSAVVGGGYNEQFF
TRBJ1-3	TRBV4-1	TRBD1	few	TGCGCCAGCAGCCACCCGGACAGGGGGTCAGGAAACACCATATATTTT	CASSHPDRGSGNTIYF
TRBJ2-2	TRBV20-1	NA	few	TGCAGTGCTAGGGGAGGAACACCACGGCCCGGGGAGCTGTTTTTT	CSARGGTPRPGELFF
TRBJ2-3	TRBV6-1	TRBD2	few	TGTGCCAGCAGGGGCGGACTAGCGTCGGATACGCAGTATTTT	CASRGGLASDTQYF
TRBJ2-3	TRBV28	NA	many	TGTGCCAGCAGTTTATTGGGCCTAGCCCACTCTGATACGCAGTATTTT	CASSLLGLAHSDTQYF
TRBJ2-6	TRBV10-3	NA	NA	TGTGCCATCAGTGAGTCGACGCAGCACTCTGGGGCCAACGTCCTGACTTTC	CAISESTQHSGANVLTF
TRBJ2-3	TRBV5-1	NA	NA	TGCGCCAGCAGCTTGGCCGGGCTCGTGCTTCTGAGCACAGATACGCAGTATTTT	CASSLAGLVLLSTDTQYF